The 28 T cell receptor beta chains listed next were all sequenced from one sample in a study of robustness of blood B and T cell sequencing. The cDNA carried a universal priming site added by a 5' template-switch oligo. Every cDNA molecule received a random 12-nucleotide UMI from the template-switch oligo. MiXCR was run by TCRdb on the PCR reads, yielding one entry per CDR3 protein. Seen here are some 1,600 distinct CDR3 sequences, around 66% observed once, and the top ten hold 30% to 40%. The template for TCR beta quantification was mRNA, not genomic DNA. The sequenced material came from peripheral blood. These receptors were collected from a human donor in good health.

By sample fraction, this clonotype is hyperexpanded. The chain couples TRBV4-1 to TRBJ1-1; D is perhaps TRBD1 (5 bases). The CDR3 is 16 amino acids. The germline CDR1 and CDR2 sequences are MGHRA and YSYEKL. The V end lost 0 bases, the J end lost 3 bases, and 14 bases lay between the germline ends. The CDR3 region is CASSQDLGGRDTEAFF. The CDR3 coding sequence is TGCGCCAGCAGCCAAGATCTGGGGGGGAGGGACACTGAAGCTTTCTTT.

The chain combines TRBV2 with TRBJ1-2; D unresolved. This CDR3 comprises 13 residues. Per germline, CDR1 SNHLY and CDR2 FYNNEI. Trimming left V 9 bases short and J 4 bases short, with 15 bases between. The CDR3 loop reads CARSARQLYGYTF. The DNA for the CDR3 is TGTGCCAGGTCTGCGAGGCAACTCTATGGCTACACCTTC.

The J gene is TRBJ1-2, the V gene TRBV20-1; no definite D call. The CDR3 extends over 13 amino acids. The germline V gene encodes CDR1 DFQATT and CDR2 SNEGSKA (reference sequence). Between the trimmed V and J ends, which lost 1 base and 2 bases, there was a span of 8 bases. In DNA form, the CDR3 reads TGCAGTGCTAGAGGGGAAGGGAACTATGGCTACACCTTC. Translating gives CSARGEGNYGYTF.

The chain has TRBV10-3 and TRBJ2-7; maybe TRBD2 (5 bases). The germline V and J ends were trimmed by 0 bases and 0 bases, with 9 bases remaining between them. CDR3 length: 15 residues. Germline V CDR1 and CDR2: ENHRY, SYGVKD. The CDR3 sequence is CAISESGLGSYEQYF. CDR3 sequence (DNA): TGTGCCATCAGTGAGTCCGGACTCGGCTCCTACGAGCAGTACTTC.

This chain connects TRBV5-1 to TRBJ2-7, with no clear D. Trimming removed 2 bases at V and 2 bases at J, with 8 bases between. This CDR3 region has 13 residues. CDR1 and CDR2 (germline): SGHRS, YFSETQ. The CDR3 nucleotides read TGCGCCAGCAGCTTTGGCAGCACCTACGAGCAGTACTTC. Residues: CASSFGSTYEQYF.

By proportion, this clonotype is hyperexpanded (1% or more). CDR3 nucleotides: TGTGCCAGCAGTCTCACCGACAAAACTGAAGCTTTCTTT. Translating gives CASSLTDKTEAFF. The gene calls are TRBV6-1 and TRBJ1-1, with D unresolved. The CDR3 covers 13 residues. Germline values: CDR1 MNHNS, CDR2 SASEGT. Between the trimmed V and J ends, which lost 5 bases and 5 bases, there was a span of 12 bases.

J is TRBJ1-5 and V is TRBV18; no clear D. The germline V gene encodes CDR1 KGHSH and CDR2 LQKENI. The CDR3 runs 13 residues. V lost 5 bases, J lost 6 bases, and 11 bases lay in between. The CDR3 region has the DNA TGTGCCAGCTCATTAGATCGGGTTCAGCCCCAGCATTTT. The encoded protein is CASSLDRVQPQHF.

This clonotype was counted only a few times. This chain uses TRBV6-5 with TRBJ1-2; the match to TRBD1 covers 10 bases. With 1 base clipped from V and 0 bases from J, the junction kept 5 bases outside the gene matches. This CDR3 region has 17 residues. Germline loops: CDR1 MNHEY, CDR2 SVGAGI. The CDR3 loop is CASSYWAGTGANYGYTF. The CDR3 DNA is TGTGCCAGCAGTTACTGGGCCGGGACAGGGGCTAACTATGGCTACACCTTC.

V and J are TRBV4-2 and TRBJ2-1; D call uncertain. The germline V and J ends were trimmed by 0 bases and 10 bases, with 16 bases remaining between them. Germline lookup yields CDR1 LGHNA and CDR2 YNFKEQ. The CDR3 spans 15 residues. The CDR3 DNA reads TGTGCCAGCAGCCAAGATAAAGGTGTATCACGGGAGCAGTTCTTC. Amino acid sequence: CASSQDKGVSREQFF.

The CDR3: CASSPLAGVSYNEQFF. CDR3 sequence (DNA): TGTGCCAGCAGCCCACTAGCGGGGGTCTCCTACAATGAGCAGTTCTTC. J is TRBJ2-1 and V is TRBV7-2; 11 bases line up with TRBD2. The length of the CDR3 is 16 residues. Germline assignment: CDR1 SGHTA and CDR2 FQGNSA. Losses at the gene ends were 5 bases for V and 0 bases for J; bases not matched to a gene: 3. The full variable domain, rest sourced from reference TRBV7-2 and TRBJ2-1, is GAGVSQSPSNKVTEKGKDVELRCDPISGHTALYWYRQSLGQGLEFLIYFQGNSAPDKSGLPSDRFSAERTGGSVSTLTIQRTQQEDSAVYLCASSPLAGVSYNEQFFGPGTRLTVL.

The chain links TRBV7-3 to TRBJ2-3; no definite D call. Germline CDR1 and CDR2: SGHTA and FQGTGA. The length of the CDR3 is 15 residues. Trimming removed 4 bases from V and 2 bases from J, with 13 bases in between. CDR3 loop: CASSSLWPSTDTQYF. CDR3 in DNA: TGTGCCAGCAGCTCTCTATGGCCTTCCACAGATACGCAGTATTTT.

This chain uses TRBV5-6 with TRBJ1-1; no clear D gene. Per germline, CDR1 SGHDT and CDR2 YYEEEE. The ends were cut back, 0 bases at V and 5 bases at J, with 2 bases in the middle. This CDR3 is 11 amino acids long. The CDR3 loop is CASSLETEAFF. CDR3 bases: TGTGCCAGCAGCTTGGAGACTGAAGCTTTCTTT.

The V gene is TRBV7-3, the J gene TRBJ2-2; TRBD2 matches at 11 bases. The CDR3 loop spans 16 amino acids. With 5 bases clipped from V and 3 bases from J, the junction kept 5 bases outside the gene matches. Germline V gene data show CDR1 as SGHTA and CDR2 as FQGTGA. The CDR3 coding sequence is TGTGCCAGCAGCCCCTCTAGCGGGGGGTACACCGGGGAGCTGTTTTTT. This translates into CASSPSSGGYTGELFF.

V is TRBV24-1 and J is TRBJ1-6; D gene unclear. V was clipped by 4 bases and J by 7 bases, with 10 bases between them. Germline V CDR1 and CDR2: KGHDR, SFDVKD. The CDR3 sequence is 14 residues long. The CDR3 coding sequence is TGTGCCACCAGTGAAGGACGGACCAATTCACCCCTCCACTTT. Protein product: CATSEGRTNSPLHF.

This chain links TRBV5-5 with TRBJ2-1; D perhaps matches TRBD1 (5 bases). V was cut by 4 bases and J by 4 bases, with 9 bases left in between. The CDR3 is 13 amino acids. The germline gives CDR1 SGHKS, CDR2 YYEKEE (reference sequence). In DNA, the CDR3 is TGTGCCAGCAGCCTCGACAGTTACAATGAGCAGTTCTTC. This codes for CASSLDSYNEQFF.

There are a few counts of this clonotype. The chain combines TRBV6-1 with TRBJ1-2; perhaps TRBD1 as D (6 bases). CDR1 and CDR2 (germline): MNHNS, SASEGT. V shed 6 bases and J shed 0 bases, with 8 bases lying between them. CDR3 length: 13 residues. The CDR3 DNA is TGTGCCAGCAGGTGGGACACTAACTATGGCTACACCTTC. This gives the protein CASRWDTNYGYTF.

The chain employs TRBV20-1 and TRBJ1-2, with 7 bases lining up with TRBD1. The V segment lost 5 bases and the J segment 0 bases; nucleotides outside the gene matches: 3. CDR3 length: 13 residues. Looked up from germline, CDR1 is DFQATT and CDR2 is SNEGSKA (reference sequence). CDR3 sequence: CSAWDSSNYGYTF. The CDR3 bases are TGCAGTGCTTGGGACAGCTCTAACTATGGCTACACCTTC.

The chain couples TRBV20-1 to TRBJ2-1, with 8 positions matching TRBD2. The germline V gene encodes CDR1 DFQATT and CDR2 SNEGSKA (reference sequence). V shed 1 base and J 6 bases; nucleotides not matched to a gene: 11. The CDR3 runs to 16 residues. DNA of the CDR3: TGCAGTGCTAGAGTCCAGCGGGGGAGCCGAAGCAATGAGCAGTTCTTC. It translates to CSARVQRGSRSNEQFF.

This chain uses TRBV12-3 or TRBV12-4 with TRBJ1-1; D not certain. The CDR3 runs to 13 residues. V was clipped by 2 bases and J by 1 base, with 5 bases between them. The DNA of the CDR3 is TGTGCCAGCAGTTTATTACGGAACACTGAAGCTTTCTTT. It yields the protein CASSLLRNTEAFF.

The V call is TRBV27, the J call TRBJ2-7, with D possibly matching TRBD1 (6 bases). V was cut by 8 bases and J by 0 bases, with 14 bases left in between. The CDR3 spans 14 residues. Germline values: CDR1 MNHEY, CDR2 SMNVEV (reference sequence). The CDR3 region is CASSITGNSYEQYF. The CDR3 nucleotides are TGTGCCAGCTCTATTACAGGGAACTCCTACGAGCAGTACTTC.

V gene TRBV4-1 combines with J gene TRBJ2-3; 10 bases agree with TRBD2. The trim removed 4 bases at V and 2 bases at J, leaving 9 bases unmatched. Germline-derived CDR1 and CDR2 are MGHRA and YSYEKL. The CDR3 covers 17 residues. This CDR3 reads CASSRPTSGLLTDTQYF. The CDR3 DNA follows: TGCGCCAGCAGCCGCCCGACTAGCGGGCTTCTCACAGATACGCAGTATTTT.

The chain uses TRBV7-6 and TRBJ2-2, with D hard to call. With 5 bases removed from V and 3 bases from J, the gap between germline ends came to 7 bases. CDR1 SGHVS and CDR2 FNYEAQ come from the germline V gene. This CDR3 contains 13 residues. CDR3 sequence: CASSLGDTGELFF. CDR3 DNA sequence: TGTGCCAGCAGCCTTGGGGACACCGGGGAGCTGTTTTTT.

This clonotype was detected only once. The chain couples TRBV15 to TRBJ2-7, with 9 bases identical to TRBD1. Unmatched junction bases numbered 6, after V lost 0 bases and J lost 0 bases. The CDR3 spans 17 residues. The germline CDR1 and CDR2 sequences are LNHNV and YYDKDF (reference sequence). The CDR3 coding sequence is TGTGCCACCAGCAGAGATCACGGGGACAGGGACTCCTACGAGCAGTACTTC. This gives the protein CATSRDHGDRDSYEQYF. Full variable domain (rest looked up from reference TRBV15 and TRBJ2-7): DAMVIQNPRYQVTQFGKPVTLSCSQTLNHNVMYWYQQKSSQAPKLLFHYYDKDFNNEADTPDNFQSRRPNTSFCFLDIRSPGLGDTAMYLCATSRDHGDRDSYEQYFGPGTRLTVT.

J is TRBJ2-7 and V is TRBV6-1; 12 bases are a match to TRBD1. The V gene's germline CDR1 is MNHNS and CDR2 SASEGT. The trim removed 5 bases at V and 7 bases at J, leaving 9 bases unmatched. The length of the CDR3 is 15 residues. CDR3 region: CASSRPGQGAREQYF. CDR3 coding DNA: TGTGCCAGCAGTAGGCCGGGACAGGGGGCGCGGGAGCAGTACTTC.

This chain uses TRBV20-1 with TRBJ2-7; the D gene is possibly TRBD1 (5 bases). The CDR3 loop spans 12 amino acids. V dropped 0 bases and J dropped 2 bases, with 5 bases sitting between them. Germline values: CDR1 DFQATT, CDR2 SNEGSKA (reference sequence). As DNA, the CDR3 is TGCAGTGCTAGAGAGGACACCTACGAGCAGTACTTC. It is translated as CSAREDTYEQYF.

The V gene is TRBV9, the J gene TRBJ2-7; D uncertain. The germline V gene encodes CDR1 SGDLS and CDR2 YYNGEE. V shed 4 bases and J shed 6 bases, with 11 bases lying between them. CDR3 length: 12 amino acids. CDR3 loop: CASSQDNREQYF. CDR3 coding DNA: TGTGCCAGCAGCCAAGATAATCGCGAGCAGTACTTC.

The V gene is TRBV30, the J gene TRBJ1-6; 8 positions agree with TRBD1. From germline, CDR1 is GTSNPN and CDR2 SVGIG (reference sequence). The CDR3 is 16 amino acids. V shed 7 bases and J 9 bases; nucleotides not matched to a gene: 17. The CDR3 protein is CASGGVQGASSSPLHF. CDR3 nucleotide sequence: TGTGCCTCGGGGGGGGTCCAGGGGGCGTCGAGTTCACCCCTCCACTTT.

The table lists this clonotype with a count of one. The rearrangement uses TRBV6-4 and TRBJ1-4; 8 bases align to TRBD1. From germline, CDR1 is MRHNA and CDR2 SNTAGT. Trimming took 8 bases from V and 8 from J; bases not matched to a gene: 7. This CDR3 comprises 13 residues. The CDR3 is CASGDRGGEKLFF. The CDR3 nucleotides are TGTGCCAGCGGCGACAGGGGCGGCGAAAAACTGTTTTTT.